This entry lists 28 T cell receptor beta chains sequenced from one sample in a study of OX40 agonist ivuxolimab in advanced cancers. Profiled with immunoSEQ multiplex PCR; TCRdb holds only in-frame clones, not every one. The data hold 80,000 to 100,000 clones, with approximately 94% observed a single time. Sequenced material: CD4+ or CD8+ T cells sorted from blood, taken in a trial of the OX40 agonist ivuxolimab. All receptors come from an adult with an advanced solid tumor such as melanoma, head and neck, liver or kidney cancer.

This chain links TRBV2 with TRBJ2-6, with a weak D call TRBD1 (5 bases). Germline V gives CDR1 SNHLY, CDR2 FYNNEI. The CDR3 runs 16 residues. V shed 4 bases and J shed 0 bases, with 10 bases lying between them. The CDR3 here is CASSGDSHSGANVLTF. CDR3 in DNA: TGTGCCAGCAGTGGAGACAGCCACTCTGGGGCCAACGTCCTGACTTTC. Supplemented by reference TRBV2 and TRBJ2-6, the full variable domain reads EPEVTQTPSHQVTQMGQEVILRCVPISNHLYFYWYRQILGQKVEFLVSFYNNEISEKSEIFDDQFSVERPDGSNFTLKIRSTKLEDSAMYFCASSGDSHSGANVLTFGAGSRLTVL.

The rearrangement uses TRBV27 and TRBJ2-1, with a possible D match to TRBD2 (6 bases). CDR1 and CDR2 from the germline V gene are MNHEY and SMNVEV (reference sequence). V gave up 3 bases and J gave up 7 bases, with 7 bases separating them. This CDR3 is built from 12 residues. The CDR3 spells CASSFRENEQFF. CDR3 coding DNA: TGTGCCAGCAGTTTCCGGGAGAATGAGCAGTTCTTC.

In its sample, this clone was seen once. This sequence joins TRBV19 and TRBJ1-1; D is undetermined. Trimming removed 4 bases from V and 3 bases from J, with 12 bases in between. The germline V gene encodes CDR1 LNHDA and CDR2 SQIVND (reference sequence). CDR3 length equals 14 residues. This chain's CDR3 is CASSTQGWDTEAFF. In DNA form, the CDR3 reads TGTGCCAGTAGTACGCAAGGGTGGGACACTGAAGCTTTCTTT. Using reference TRBV19 and TRBJ1-1 for the parts outside the CDR3, the full variable domain is DGGITQSPKYLFRKEGQNVTLSCEQNLNHDAMYWYRQDPGQGLRLIYYSQIVNDFQKGDIAEGYSVSREKKESFPLTVTSAQKNPTAFYLCASSTQGWDTEAFFGQGTRLTVV.

The CDR3 sequence is CASSQDRLGVGELFF. The CDR3 nucleotides are TGCGCCAGCAGCCAAGACCGTTTGGGAGTCGGGGAGCTGTTTTTT. The gene calls are TRBV4-1 and TRBJ2-2, with D tentatively TRBD2 (5 bases). The CDR3 extends over 15 amino acids. Trimming took off 0 bases at V and 7 bases at J, with 12 bases between the two ends. Germline loops: CDR1 MGHRA, CDR2 YSYEKL.

The chain carries TRBV5-4 and TRBJ2-7; TRBD1 agrees at 9 bases. V lost 3 bases, J lost 0 bases, and 1 base stayed unmatched. CDR3 length: 14 residues. Germline assignment: CDR1 SGHNT and CDR2 YYREEE (reference sequence). CDR3: CASSSTGGSYEQYF. The CDR3 region has the DNA TGTGCCAGCAGCTCGACAGGGGGCTCCTACGAGCAGTACTTC.

This clone was seen a few times. The V gene is TRBV28, the J gene TRBJ1-5; D unclear. Germline CDR1 MDHEN, CDR2 SYDVKM. There are 12 residues in the CDR3. Between the trimmed V and J ends, which lost 11 bases and 4 bases, there was a span of 12 bases. The CDR3 nucleotides read TGTGCCGGCTCGGACGGTAATCAGCCCCAGCATTTT. It codes for CAGSDGNQPQHF.

The J gene is TRBJ1-5, the V gene TRBV7-8; possibly TRBD1 for D (6 bases). Trimming took off 1 base at V and 2 bases at J, with 9 bases between the two ends. CDR1 and CDR2 from the germline V gene are SGHVS and FQNEAQ. The CDR3 sequence is 15 residues long. Here the CDR3 DNA reads TGTGCCAGCAGCTTAGTGGGGGCCGGCAATCAGCCCCAGCATTTT. Amino acid sequence: CASSLVGAGNQPQHF.

This clone was seen a single time. J is TRBJ1-5 and V is TRBV4-1; perhaps TRBD1 as D (5 bases). Trimming removed 1 base at V and 0 bases at J, with 7 bases between. Germline CDR1 MGHRA, CDR2 YSYEKL. The CDR3 contains 15 residues. The CDR3 protein is CASSQGQYSNQPQHF. The CDR3, as DNA: TGCGCCAGCAGCCAAGGACAGTATAGCAATCAGCCCCAGCATTTT.

The CDR3 sequence is CASSQQEGGGSPLHF. The CDR3 DNA sequence: TGCGCCAGCAGCCAACAGGAGGGCGGGGGTTCACCCCTCCACTTT. V is TRBV4-1 and J is TRBJ1-6; possibly TRBD1 for D (5 bases). With 2 bases removed from V and 9 bases from J, the gap between germline ends came to 14 bases. Germline CDR1 and CDR2: MGHRA and YSYEKL. There are 15 residues in the CDR3.

The chain employs TRBV9 and TRBJ2-6; D unclear. Per the germline V gene, CDR1 is SGDLS and CDR2 is YYNGEE. This CDR3 region has 13 residues. V gave up 3 bases and J gave up 2 bases, with 3 bases separating them. DNA of the CDR3: TGTGCCAGCAGCGGGGCTGGGGCCAACGTCCTGACTTTC. Protein sequence: CASSGAGANVLTF.

The chain uses TRBV10-1 and TRBJ2-5, with TRBD1 as a possible D gene (5 bases). The CDR3 is made up of 15 amino acids. V lost 3 bases and J 5 bases, leaving 16 bases between the germline ends. The germline V gene encodes CDR1 WNHNN and CDR2 SYGVQD (reference sequence). The CDR3 spells CASSDGHFKGETQYF. CDR3 in DNA: TGCGCCAGCAGTGATGGCCACTTCAAGGGGGAGACCCAGTACTTC.

V and J are TRBV19 and TRBJ2-1; 7 bases align to TRBD2. There are 13 residues in the CDR3. The germline V gene has CDR1 LNHDA and CDR2 SQIVND (reference sequence). The J segment lost 7 bases and the V segment lost 7 bases, leaving 7 bases of the junction unmatched. CDR3 sequence (DNA): TGTGCCAGTAAGGGCGGGAGCGGAAATGAGCAGTTCTTC. It specifies CASKGGSGNEQFF. The full variable domain, rest sourced from reference TRBV19 and TRBJ2-1, is DGGITQSPKYLFRKEGQNVTLSCEQNLNHDAMYWYRQDPGQGLRLIYYSQIVNDFQKGDIAEGYSVSREKKESFPLTVTSAQKNPTAFYLCASKGGSGNEQFFGPGTRLTVL.

The genes are TRBV7-2 and TRBJ1-5; no firm D call. This CDR3 comprises 14 residues. CDR1 and CDR2 from the germline V gene are SGHTA and FQGNSA. V lost 3 bases, J lost 3 bases, and 9 bases lay in between. The CDR3 DNA is TGTGCCAGCAGCTTTTGGGATACCAATCAGCCCCAGCATTTT. Translation: CASSFWDTNQPQHF.

The rearrangement uses TRBV4-1 and TRBJ2-7, with 7 bases aligning to TRBD2. The V gene end was trimmed by 1 base and the J gene end by 4 bases; junction bases not matched to a gene: 7. CDR1 is MGHRA and CDR2 is YSYEKL in the germline V gene. CDR3 size: 15 residues. In DNA, the CDR3 is TGCGCCAGCAGCCAAGTTGCGGGAGTCGGGTACGAGCAGTACTTC. Residues: CASSQVAGVGYEQYF.

The chain has TRBV10-2 and TRBJ1-5; TRBD1 matches 7 bases. The V and J ends lost 2 bases and 2 bases, in that order; junction bases with no gene match: 3. The CDR3 has 15 residues. The germline V gene has CDR1 WSHSY and CDR2 SAAADI. The CDR3 DNA reads TGCGCCAGCAGTGAGAGGCAGGGGGGCAATCAGCCCCAGCATTTT. Its translation is CASSERQGGNQPQHF.

This chain uses TRBV13 with TRBJ2-1, with no clear D. Germline CDR1 is PRHDT and CDR2 is FYEKMQ (reference sequence). The V and J ends lost 5 bases and 4 bases respectively, with 9 bases between them. CDR3 length equals 13 residues. CDR3: CASSQDGYNEQFF. The CDR3 DNA sequence: TGTGCCAGCAGCCAGGACGGGTACAATGAGCAGTTCTTC.

The chain has TRBV11-2 and TRBJ1-2; weak D call: TRBD1 (5 bases). The CDR3 consists of 15 residues. Germline-derived CDR1 and CDR2 are SGHAT and FQNNGV. The V and J ends lost 5 bases and 4 bases respectively, with 17 bases between them. This chain's CDR3 is CASSPSSGRAYGYTF. The CDR3 DNA sequence: TGTGCCAGCAGCCCCTCCTCCGGCAGGGCCTATGGCTACACCTTC.

This clone was seen only once. V is TRBV5-6 and J is TRBJ2-5, with 7 bases identical to TRBD1. Germline trimming cut 4 bases from V and 1 base from J; bases unmatched to any gene: 10. Germline V gene data show CDR1 as SGHDT and CDR2 as YYEEEE. This CDR3 has 16 residues. CDR3 sequence reads: CASSPGTAPLQETQYF. Here the CDR3 DNA reads TGTGCCAGCAGCCCAGGGACAGCACCACTCCAAGAGACCCAGTACTTC.

This sequence joins TRBV6-5 and TRBJ2-7, with 9 bases aligning to TRBD1. The CDR3 runs 11 residues. Losses at the gene ends were 6 bases for V and 6 bases for J; bases not matched to a gene: 0. Germline CDR1 is MNHEY and CDR2 is SVGAGI. The CDR3, as DNA: TGTGCCAGCAGGACAGGGGGCGAGCAGTACTTC. Its translation: CASRTGGEQYF.

The V gene is TRBV6-1, the J gene TRBJ2-1, with 8 bases aligning to TRBD2. Germline V lookup: CDR1 MNHNS, CDR2 SASEGT. This CDR3 contains 18 residues. V trimming: 2 bases; J trimming: 0 bases; junction bases outside the gene matches: 9. CDR3 sequence reads: CASSEFAGGTSSYNEQFF. The CDR3 DNA reads TGTGCCAGCAGTGAATTTGCGGGAGGCACGAGCTCCTACAATGAGCAGTTCTTC.

The chain uses TRBV7-2 and TRBJ2-2; D may match TRBD1 or TRBD2 (6 bases each). The germline CDR1 and CDR2 sequences are SGHTA and FQGNSA. CDR3 length: 17 residues. V dropped 2 bases and J dropped 3 bases, with 16 bases sitting between them. CDR3 residues: CASSLIRGPRDTGELFF. Here the CDR3 DNA reads TGTGCCAGCAGCTTAATTCGGGGGCCTAGGGACACCGGGGAGCTGTTTTTT.

The rearrangement joins TRBV10-3 to TRBJ2-7; 10 nucleotides align to TRBD1. The CDR3 totals 15 residues. V lost 3 bases and J lost 7; bases outside the gene matches: 9. CDR1 and CDR2 (germline): ENHRY, SYGVKD. The CDR3 sequence: CAISDGGTGVGEQYF. The DNA of the CDR3 is TGTGCCATCAGTGATGGGGGGACAGGGGTAGGAGAGCAGTACTTC.

V is TRBV27 and J is TRBJ2-3; D may be TRBD1 (5 bases). V dropped 6 bases and J dropped 11 bases, with 24 bases sitting between them. Looked up from germline, CDR1 is MNHEY and CDR2 is SMNVEV (reference sequence). This CDR3 spans 15 amino acids. The CDR3 sequence: CASSLRAGPQMGQYF. The CDR3 DNA follows: TGTGCCAGCAGCCTAAGGGCAGGGCCACAGATGGGGCAGTATTTT.

The V and J genes are TRBV9 and TRBJ2-1, with 10 bases that match TRBD2. The germline gives CDR1 SGDLS, CDR2 YYNGEE. This CDR3 is built from 17 residues. Trimming at V came to 0 bases and at J to 4 bases, leaving 7 bases not matched to a gene. The CDR3 nucleotides read TGTGCCAGCAGCGTAGGAGGAGCGGGGGGGCGATACAATGAGCAGTTCTTC. It specifies CASSVGGAGGRYNEQFF.

This chain joins TRBV6-5 and TRBJ2-7; tentative D call: TRBD1 (6 bases). Between the trimmed V and J ends, which lost 5 bases and 7 bases, there was a span of 18 bases. The CDR3 is made up of 14 amino acids. The germline CDR1 and CDR2 sequences are MNHEY and SVGAGI. CDR3 amino acids: CASSQTTGFREQYF. DNA for the CDR3: TGTGCCAGCAGTCAAACCACAGGGTTTCGGGAGCAGTACTTC.

V is TRBV4-3 and J is TRBJ2-7; 8 nucleotides line up with TRBD2. The CDR3 runs to 14 residues. The V and J ends lost 0 bases and 2 bases, in that order; junction bases with no gene match: 0. Germline values: CDR1 LGHNA, CDR2 YSLEER. Here the CDR3 reads CASSQDGGAYEQYF. The CDR3 coding sequence is TGCGCCAGCAGCCAAGACGGGGGGGCCTACGAGCAGTACTTC.

The V and J genes are TRBV27 and TRBJ2-5; D perhaps matches TRBD2 (5 bases). The CDR3 length is 15 residues. Trimming removed 8 bases from V and 3 bases from J, with 19 bases in between. Germline CDR1 is MNHEY and CDR2 is SMNVEV (reference sequence). CDR3 DNA sequence: TGTGCCAGCGGGAGCGGAGTCTACCTAAAAGAGACCCAGTACTTC. It yields the protein CASGSGVYLKETQYF.

The rearrangement links TRBV9 to TRBJ2-2; 7 nucleotides line up with TRBD2. V shed 0 bases, J shed 6 bases, and the junction held 5 bases outside the gene matches. Per germline, CDR1 SGDLS and CDR2 YYNGEE. This CDR3 has 15 residues. For the CDR3, the DNA is TGTGCCAGCAGCGTAGAATTGGCGGGAGCCGGGGAGCTGTTTTTT. Translating gives CASSVELAGAGELFF.